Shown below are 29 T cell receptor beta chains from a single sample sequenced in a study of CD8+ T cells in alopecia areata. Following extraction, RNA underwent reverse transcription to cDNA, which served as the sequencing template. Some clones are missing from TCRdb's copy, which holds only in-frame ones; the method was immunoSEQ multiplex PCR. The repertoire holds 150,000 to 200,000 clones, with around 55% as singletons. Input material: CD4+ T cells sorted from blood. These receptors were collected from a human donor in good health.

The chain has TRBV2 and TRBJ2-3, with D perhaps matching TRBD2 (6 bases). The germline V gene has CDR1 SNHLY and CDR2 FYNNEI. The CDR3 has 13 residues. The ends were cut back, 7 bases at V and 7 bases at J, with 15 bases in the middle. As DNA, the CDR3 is TGTGCCAGCACCGAACCGGAGGGAAATACGCAGTATTTT. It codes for CASTEPEGNTQYF.

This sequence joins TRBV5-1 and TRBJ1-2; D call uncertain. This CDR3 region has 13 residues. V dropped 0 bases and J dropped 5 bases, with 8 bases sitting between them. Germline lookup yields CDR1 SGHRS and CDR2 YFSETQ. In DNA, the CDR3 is TGCGCCAGCAGCTTGGATGGGTTTTATGGCTACACCTTC. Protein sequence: CASSLDGFYGYTF.

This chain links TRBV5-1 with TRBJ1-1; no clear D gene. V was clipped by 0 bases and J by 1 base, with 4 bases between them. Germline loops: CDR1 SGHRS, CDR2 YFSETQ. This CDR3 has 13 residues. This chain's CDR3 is CASSLEENTEAFF. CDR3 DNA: TGCGCCAGCAGCTTGGAGGAGAACACTGAAGCTTTCTTT.

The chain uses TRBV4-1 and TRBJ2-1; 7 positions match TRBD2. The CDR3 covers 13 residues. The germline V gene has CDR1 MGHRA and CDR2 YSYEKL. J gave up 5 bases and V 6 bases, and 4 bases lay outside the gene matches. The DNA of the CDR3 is TGCGCCAGCAGTCCTAGCGGCCACAATGAGCAGTTCTTC. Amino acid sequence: CASSPSGHNEQFF.

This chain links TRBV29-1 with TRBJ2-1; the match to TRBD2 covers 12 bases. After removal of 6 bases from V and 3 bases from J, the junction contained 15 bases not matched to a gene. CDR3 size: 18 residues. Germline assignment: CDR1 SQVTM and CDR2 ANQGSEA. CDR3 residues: CSVRLAGVLGGFYNEQFF. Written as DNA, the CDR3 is TGCAGCGTACGACTAGCGGGAGTTCTTGGGGGGTTCTACAATGAGCAGTTCTTC.

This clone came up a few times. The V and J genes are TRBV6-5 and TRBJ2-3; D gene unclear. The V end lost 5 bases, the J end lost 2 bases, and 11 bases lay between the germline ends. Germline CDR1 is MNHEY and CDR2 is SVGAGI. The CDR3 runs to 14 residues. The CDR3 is CASSQTAATDTQYF. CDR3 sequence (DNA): TGTGCCAGCAGTCAAACAGCAGCCACAGATACGCAGTATTTT.

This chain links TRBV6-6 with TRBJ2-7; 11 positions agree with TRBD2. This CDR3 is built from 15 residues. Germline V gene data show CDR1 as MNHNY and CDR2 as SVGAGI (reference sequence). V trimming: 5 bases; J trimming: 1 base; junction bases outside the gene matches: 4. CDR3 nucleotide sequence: TGTGCCAGCAGTCCCGGGACTAGCGGATCCTACGAGCAGTACTTC. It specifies CASSPGTSGSYEQYF.

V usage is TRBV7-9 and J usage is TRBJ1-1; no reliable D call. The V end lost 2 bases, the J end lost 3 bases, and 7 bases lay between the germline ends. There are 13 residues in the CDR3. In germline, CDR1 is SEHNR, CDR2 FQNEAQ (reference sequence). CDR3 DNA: TGTGCCAGCAGCTTAAGCGTGGACACTGAAGCTTTCTTT. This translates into CASSLSVDTEAFF.

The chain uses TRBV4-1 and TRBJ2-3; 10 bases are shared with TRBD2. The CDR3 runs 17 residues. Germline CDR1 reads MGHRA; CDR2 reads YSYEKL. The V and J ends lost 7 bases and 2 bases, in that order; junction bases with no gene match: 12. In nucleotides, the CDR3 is TGCGCCAGCAAGCGACTAGCGGGCACTACGTCCACAGATACGCAGTATTTT. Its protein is CASKRLAGTTSTDTQYF.

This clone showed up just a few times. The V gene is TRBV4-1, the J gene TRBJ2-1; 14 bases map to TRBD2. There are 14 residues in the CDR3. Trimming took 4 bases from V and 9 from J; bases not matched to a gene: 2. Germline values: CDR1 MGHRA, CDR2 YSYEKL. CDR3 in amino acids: CASSRGLAGGEQFF. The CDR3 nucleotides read TGCGCCAGCAGCCGAGGACTAGCGGGAGGTGAGCAGTTCTTC.

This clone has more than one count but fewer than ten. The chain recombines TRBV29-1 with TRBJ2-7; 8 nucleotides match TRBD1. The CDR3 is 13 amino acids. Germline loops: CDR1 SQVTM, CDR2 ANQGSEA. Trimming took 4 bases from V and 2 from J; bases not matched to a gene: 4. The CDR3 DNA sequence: TGCAGCGTTGCCCCGGGACAGGCCTACGAGCAGTACTTC. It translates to CSVAPGQAYEQYF.

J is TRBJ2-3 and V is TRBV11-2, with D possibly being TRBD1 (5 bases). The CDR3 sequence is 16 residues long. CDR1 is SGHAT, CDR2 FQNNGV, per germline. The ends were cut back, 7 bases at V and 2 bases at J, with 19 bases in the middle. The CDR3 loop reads CASTNWGQGITDTQYF. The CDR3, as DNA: TGTGCCAGCACCAACTGGGGCCAGGGAATCACAGATACGCAGTATTTT.

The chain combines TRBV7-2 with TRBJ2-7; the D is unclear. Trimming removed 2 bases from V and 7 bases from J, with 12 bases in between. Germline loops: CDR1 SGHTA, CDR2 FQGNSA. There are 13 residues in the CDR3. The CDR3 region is CASSLLPATEQYF. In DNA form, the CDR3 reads TGTGCCAGCAGCTTACTTCCGGCTACAGAGCAGTACTTC.

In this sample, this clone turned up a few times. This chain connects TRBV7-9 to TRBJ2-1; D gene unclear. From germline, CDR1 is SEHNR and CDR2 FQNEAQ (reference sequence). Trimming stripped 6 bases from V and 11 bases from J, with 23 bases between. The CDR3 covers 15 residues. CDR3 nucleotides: TGTGCCAGCAGTTTAACGGAGTTGCAACGCCCAAAGCAGTTCTTC. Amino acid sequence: CASSLTELQRPKQFF.

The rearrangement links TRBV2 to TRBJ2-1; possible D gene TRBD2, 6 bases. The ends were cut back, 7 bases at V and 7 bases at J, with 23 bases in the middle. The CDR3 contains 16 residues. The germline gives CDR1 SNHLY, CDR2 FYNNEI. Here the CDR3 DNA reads TGTGCCAGCACCCGAGAGCGGGTGGCTACAAGTAATGAGCAGTTCTTC. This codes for CASTRERVATSNEQFF.

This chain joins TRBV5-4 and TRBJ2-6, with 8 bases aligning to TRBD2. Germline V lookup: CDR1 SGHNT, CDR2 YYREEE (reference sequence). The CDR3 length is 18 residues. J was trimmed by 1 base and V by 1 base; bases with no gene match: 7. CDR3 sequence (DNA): TGTGCCAGCAGCTTGACTAGCGGCACATTTTCTGGGGCCAACGTCCTGACTTTC. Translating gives CASSLTSGTFSGANVLTF.

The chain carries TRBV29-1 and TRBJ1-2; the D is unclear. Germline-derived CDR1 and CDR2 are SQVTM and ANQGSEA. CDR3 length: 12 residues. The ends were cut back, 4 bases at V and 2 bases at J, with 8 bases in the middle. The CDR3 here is CSVADGNYGYTF. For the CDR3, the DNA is TGCAGCGTTGCGGACGGGAACTATGGCTACACCTTC. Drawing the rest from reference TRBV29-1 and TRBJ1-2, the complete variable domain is SAVISQKPSRDICQRGTSLTIQCQVDSQVTMMFWYRQQPGQSLTLIATANQGSEATYESGFVIDKFPISRPNLTFSTLTVSNMSPEDSSIYLCSVADGNYGYTFGSGTRLTVV.

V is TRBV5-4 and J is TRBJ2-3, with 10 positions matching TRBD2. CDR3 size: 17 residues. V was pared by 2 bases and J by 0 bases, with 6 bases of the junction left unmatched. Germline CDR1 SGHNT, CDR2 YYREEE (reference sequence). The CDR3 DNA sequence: TGTGCCAGCAGCTTTCTACTAGCGGGGACTAGCACAGATACGCAGTATTTT. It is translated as CASSFLLAGTSTDTQYF.

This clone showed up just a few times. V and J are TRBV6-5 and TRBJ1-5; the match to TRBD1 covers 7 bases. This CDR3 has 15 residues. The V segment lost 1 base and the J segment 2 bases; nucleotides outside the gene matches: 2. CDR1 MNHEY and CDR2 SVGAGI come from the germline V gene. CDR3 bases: TGTGCCAGCAGTTACTTGGGACAGCGCAATCAGCCCCAGCATTTT. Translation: CASSYLGQRNQPQHF.

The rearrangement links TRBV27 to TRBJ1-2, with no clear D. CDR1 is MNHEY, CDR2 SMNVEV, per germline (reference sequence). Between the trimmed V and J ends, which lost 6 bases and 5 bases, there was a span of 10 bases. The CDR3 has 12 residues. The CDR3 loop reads CASSRGPYGYTF. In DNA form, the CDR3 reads TGTGCCAGCAGCCGAGGCCCTTATGGCTACACCTTC.

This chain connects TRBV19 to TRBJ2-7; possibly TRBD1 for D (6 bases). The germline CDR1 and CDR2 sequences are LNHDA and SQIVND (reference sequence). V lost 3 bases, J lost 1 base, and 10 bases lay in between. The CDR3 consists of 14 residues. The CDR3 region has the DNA TGTGCCAGTAGTATCAGGGGACGTTCCTACGAGCAGTACTTC. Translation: CASSIRGRSYEQYF.

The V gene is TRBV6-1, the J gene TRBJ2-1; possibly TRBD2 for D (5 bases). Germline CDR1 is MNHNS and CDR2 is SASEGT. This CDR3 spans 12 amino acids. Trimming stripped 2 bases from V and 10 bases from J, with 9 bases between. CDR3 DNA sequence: TGTGCCAGCAGTGAACTACAGCGGGAGCAGTTCTTC. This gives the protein CASSELQREQFF.

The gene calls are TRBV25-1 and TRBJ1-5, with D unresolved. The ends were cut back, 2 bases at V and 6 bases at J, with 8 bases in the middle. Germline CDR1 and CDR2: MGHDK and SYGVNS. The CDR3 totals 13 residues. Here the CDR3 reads CASSEGSGQPQHF. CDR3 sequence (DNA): TGTGCCAGCAGTGAAGGCTCCGGTCAGCCCCAGCATTTT. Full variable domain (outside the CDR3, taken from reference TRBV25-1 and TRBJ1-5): EADIYQTPRYLVIGTGKKITLECSQTMGHDKMYWYQQDPGMELHLIHYSYGVNSTEKGDLSSESTVSRIRTEHFPLTLESARPSHTSQYLCASSEGSGQPQHFGDGTRLSIL.

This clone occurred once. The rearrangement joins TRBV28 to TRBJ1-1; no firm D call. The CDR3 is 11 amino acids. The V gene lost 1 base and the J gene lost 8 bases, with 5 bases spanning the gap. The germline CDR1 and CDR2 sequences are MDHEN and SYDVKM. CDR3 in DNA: TGTGCCAGCAGTTTATCAAGGGAAGCTTTCTTT. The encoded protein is CASSLSREAFF.

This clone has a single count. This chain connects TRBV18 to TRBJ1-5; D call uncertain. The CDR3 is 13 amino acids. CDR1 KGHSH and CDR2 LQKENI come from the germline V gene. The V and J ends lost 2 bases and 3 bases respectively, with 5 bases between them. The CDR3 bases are TGTGCCAGCTCACCAGCGGACAATCAGCCCCAGCATTTT. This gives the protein CASSPADNQPQHF.

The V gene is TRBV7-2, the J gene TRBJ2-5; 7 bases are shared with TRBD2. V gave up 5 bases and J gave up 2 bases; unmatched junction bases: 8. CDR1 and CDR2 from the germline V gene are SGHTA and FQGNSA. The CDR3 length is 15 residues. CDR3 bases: TGTGCCAGCAGCCCCTTTGGGAGGGCTCAAGAGACCCAGTACTTC. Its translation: CASSPFGRAQETQYF. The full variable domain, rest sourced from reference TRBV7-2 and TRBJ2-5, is GAGVSQSPSNKVTEKGKDVELRCDPISGHTALYWYRQSLGQGLEFLIYFQGNSAPDKSGLPSDRFSAERTGGSVSTLTIQRTQQEDSAVYLCASSPFGRAQETQYFGPGTRLLVL.

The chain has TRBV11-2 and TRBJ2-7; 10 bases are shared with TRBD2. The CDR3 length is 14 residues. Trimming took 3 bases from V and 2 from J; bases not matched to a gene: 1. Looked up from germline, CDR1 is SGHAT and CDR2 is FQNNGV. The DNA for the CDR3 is TGTGCCAGCAGCTTTACTAGCGGGACCTACGAGCAGTACTTC. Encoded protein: CASSFTSGTYEQYF.

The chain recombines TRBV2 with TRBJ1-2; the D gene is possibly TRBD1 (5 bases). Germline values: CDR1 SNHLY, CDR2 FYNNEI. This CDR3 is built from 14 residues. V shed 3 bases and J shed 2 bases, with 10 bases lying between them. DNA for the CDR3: TGTGCCAGCAGTGACAGGACAACCAACTATGGCTACACCTTC. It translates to CASSDRTTNYGYTF.

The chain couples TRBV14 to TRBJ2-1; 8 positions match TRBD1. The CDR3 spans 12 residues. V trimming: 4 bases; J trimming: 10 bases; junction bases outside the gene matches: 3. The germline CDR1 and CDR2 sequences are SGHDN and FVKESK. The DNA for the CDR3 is TGTGCCAGCAGCCCACAGGGGGGCGAGCAGTTCTTC. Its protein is CASSPQGGEQFF.